The 22 T cell receptor beta chains below all came from one sample that was sequenced in a study of T and B cells in COVID-19 patients. Blood genomic DNA input for TRB amplification was roughly 220-500 ng. Multiplex PCR with BIOMED2 TRB-A/B primer pools amplified TRB rearrangements. TCRdb processed the multiplex PCR reads anew with MiXCR; each CDR3 protein has one entry. In the table there are approximately 16,000 distinct CDR3 sequences, about 31% of which are singletons. The sequenced material came from blood. These receptors came from a human donor who had recovered from COVID-19.

This clonotype was seen just once. The chain couples TRBV15 to TRBJ2-7, with 7 bases identical to TRBD2. The CDR3 sequence is 14 residues long. The trim removed 1 base at V and 4 bases at J, leaving 4 bases unmatched. Germline loops: CDR1 LNHNV, CDR2 YYDKDF (reference sequence). CDR3 in amino acids: CATSRGVGGYEQYF. DNA for the CDR3: TGTGCCACCAGCAGAGGGGTGGGAGGGTACGAGCAGTACTTC.

This clonotype occurred a few times. The CDR3 region has the DNA TGTGCCTGGAGCCCCGGACAGGGGAACACTGAAGCTTTCTTT. Amino acid sequence: CAWSPGQGNTEAFF. The V and J genes are TRBV30 and TRBJ1-1; TRBD1 aligns across 8 bases. The trim removed 3 bases at V and 1 base at J, leaving 4 bases unmatched. This CDR3 is built from 14 residues. CDR1 is GTSNPN and CDR2 is SVGIG in the germline V gene (reference sequence).

This clonotype was seen more than once but under ten times. The chain is built from TRBV20-1 and TRBJ2-3; TRBD2 aligns across 10 bases. The CDR3 loop spans 15 amino acids. Germline values: CDR1 DFQATT, CDR2 SNEGSKA (reference sequence). V lost 6 bases, J lost 5 bases, and 11 bases stayed unmatched. The CDR3 DNA reads TGCAGTGCCGCGGGTCTAGCGGGAGTTGGAGATACGCAGTATTTT. It encodes CSAAGLAGVGDTQYF.

This clonotype has a handful of counts. The chain employs TRBV6-2 or TRBV6-3 and TRBJ1-1; no firm D call. The CDR3 is 14 amino acids. The germline V and J ends were trimmed by 5 bases and 7 bases, with 17 bases remaining between them. From germline, CDR1 is MNHEY and CDR2 SVGEGT. For the CDR3, the DNA is TGTGCCAGCAGTCACGGGGATCCGGGGATTGAAGCTTTCTTT. Translation: CASSHGDPGIEAFF.

This clonotype was recorded once. The chain uses TRBV12-3 or TRBV12-4 and TRBJ1-5; the match to TRBD1 covers 8 bases. CDR3 length: 15 amino acids. Losses at the gene ends were 6 bases for V and 8 bases for J; bases not matched to a gene: 12. CDR3: CASSPGGRASEPQHF. The CDR3, as DNA: TGTGCCAGCAGCCCAGGGGGCAGGGCGTCCGAGCCCCAGCATTTT.

The chain is built from TRBV14 and TRBJ2-3; D unclear. This CDR3 is built from 12 residues. Germline lookup yields CDR1 SGHDN and CDR2 FVKESK. Trimming stripped 3 bases from V and 15 bases from J, with 16 bases between. CDR3 nucleotide sequence: TGTGCCAGCAGCCACTCTGGGCCAAGGGCATATTTT. Its translation: CASSHSGPRAYF.

This clonotype was found a few times. The chain carries TRBV12-3 or TRBV12-4 and TRBJ2-1; maybe TRBD2 (7 bases). The CDR3 extends over 15 amino acids. Trimming removed 3 bases at V and 5 bases at J, with 14 bases between. CDR3 bases: TGTGCCAGCAGTTTGGGAAGCGGGACAAACAATGAGCAGTTCTTC. Its translation: CASSLGSGTNNEQFF.

This chain links TRBV20-1 with TRBJ2-3; no reliable D call. V lost 0 bases, J lost 1 base, and 11 bases lay in between. The CDR3 totals 15 residues. The germline CDR1 and CDR2 sequences are DFQATT and SNEGSKA (reference sequence). The CDR3, as DNA: TGCAGTGCTAGAGATCTGGACGTAGGCACAGATACGCAGTATTTT. The encoded protein is CSARDLDVGTDTQYF.

Worth noting for this clonotype: This may stem from a read error, because a much larger clone lies one nucleotide away. The gene calls are TRBV11-1 and TRBJ1-1; tentative D call: TRBD1 (5 bases). This CDR3 has 15 amino acids. Germline V gives CDR1 SGHAT, CDR2 FQDESV (reference sequence). V was pared by 6 bases and J by 5 bases, with 19 bases between. The CDR3 DNA sequence: TGTGCCAGCAGGCAAACATGGGGGGATCGGACTGAAGCTTTCTTT. Its protein product is CASRQTWGDRTEAFF.

This clonotype was counted a few times. This chain links TRBV5-4 with TRBJ1-2, with D unresolved. The CDR3 has 11 amino acids. The germline V gene has CDR1 SGHNT and CDR2 YYREEE (reference sequence). The V end was cut by 0 bases, the J end by 3 bases, with 0 bases between. The CDR3 here is CASSLDYGYTF. The CDR3 DNA reads TGTGCCAGCAGCTTGGACTATGGCTACACCTTC.

This clonotype is medium-sized (0.01 to 0.1%) by share. CDR3 in DNA: TGTGCCAGACAGGGGTGGACCGGGGAGCTGTTTTTT. It yields the protein CARQGWTGELFF. The rearrangement uses TRBV19 and TRBJ2-2, with 7 bases fitting TRBD1. Germline assignment: CDR1 LNHDA and CDR2 SQIVND (reference sequence). V trimming: 9 bases; J trimming: 5 bases; junction bases outside the gene matches: 3. The CDR3 spans 12 residues.

This clonotype occurred many times. The V gene is TRBV19, the J gene TRBJ1-5, with D unresolved. The V gene's germline CDR1 is LNHDA and CDR2 SQIVND (reference sequence). The CDR3 has 12 amino acids. The germline V and J ends were trimmed by 5 bases and 7 bases, with 9 bases remaining between them. CDR3 protein: CASSLLEQPQHF. The CDR3 coding sequence is TGTGCCAGTAGTCTCCTGGAGCAGCCCCAGCATTTT.

About this clonotype: Its ends do not fully match the called genes, so a read error is possible. The J gene is TRBJ2-2, the V gene TRBV6-2 or TRBV6-3; TRBD2 agrees at 12 bases. The CDR3 runs to 18 residues. Looked up from germline, CDR1 is MNHEY and CDR2 is SVGEGT. CDR3: CPSIIRLAGALNTGELFF. In nucleotides, the CDR3 is TGTCCCAGCATCATCCGACTAGCGGGGGCCCTGAACACCGGGGAGCTGTTTTTT.

The V gene is TRBV7-2, the J gene TRBJ1-3; maybe TRBD1 (5 bases). The CDR3 covers 15 residues. CDR1 and CDR2 from the germline V gene are SGHTA and FQGNSA. V was clipped by 3 bases and J by 0 bases, with 9 bases between them. The CDR3 protein is CASSFGTYSGNTIYF. CDR3 nucleotides: TGTGCCAGCAGCTTCGGGACCTACTCTGGAAACACCATATATTTT.

This chain links TRBV10-3 with TRBJ2-6; D is perhaps TRBD2 (6 bases). The length of the CDR3 is 16 residues. Germline loops: CDR1 ENHRY, CDR2 SYGVKD. Trimming took off 6 bases at V and 3 bases at J, with 15 bases between the two ends. This chain's CDR3 is CAIRSGVDGGANVLTF. CDR3 in DNA: TGTGCCATCAGATCGGGAGTTGACGGTGGGGCCAACGTCCTGACTTTC.

The chain joins TRBV5-6 to TRBJ2-1, with 15 bases matching TRBD2. Germline V CDR1 and CDR2: SGHDT, YYEEEE. With V trimmed by 1 base and J by 0 bases, 8 bases remained unmatched. The CDR3 length is 20 residues. Written as DNA, the CDR3 is TGTGCCAGCAGCTTGCCCGGACTAGCGGGAGGGATTAGCTCCTACAATGAGCAGTTCTTC. Translation gives CASSLPGLAGGISSYNEQFF.

A single count supports this clonotype. The chain employs TRBV19 and TRBJ2-2, with 8 positions matching TRBD1. The CDR3 is 14 amino acids. Germline CDR1 is LNHDA and CDR2 is SQIVND (reference sequence). V was pared by 5 bases and J by 5 bases, with 4 bases of the junction left unmatched. CDR3 nucleotides: TGTGCCAGTAGTCAGGGGGCGCGTACCGGGGAGCTGTTTTTT. Protein: CASSQGARTGELFF.

J is TRBJ2-2 and V is TRBV6-2 or TRBV6-3; D unresolved. With 7 bases removed from V and 4 bases from J, the gap between germline ends came to 10 bases. The CDR3 extends over 13 amino acids. Per the germline V gene, CDR1 is MNHEY and CDR2 is SVGEGT. The CDR3 DNA reads TGTGCCAGCAAGAGAGCGACCACCGGGGAGCTGTTTTTT. Translation gives CASKRATTGELFF.

By share, this clonotype ranks as medium-sized. The chain has TRBV19 and TRBJ1-4; possibly TRBD1 for D (6 bases). CDR1 LNHDA and CDR2 SQIVND come from the germline V gene (reference sequence). V lost 7 bases to trimming and J lost 8 bases, with 20 bases between them. CDR3 length equals 15 residues. The CDR3 region is CASNGRMGGEEKLFF. CDR3 nucleotides: TGTGCCAGTAACGGGAGGATGGGGGGCGAAGAAAAACTGTTTTTT.

The CDR3 here is CAWNPIAGKEQFF. The CDR3 DNA reads TGTGCCTGGAATCCCATAGCGGGAAAAGAGCAGTTCTTC. The chain is built from TRBV30 and TRBJ2-1; 8 bases match TRBD2. V was pared by 4 bases and J by 10 bases, with 9 bases of the junction left unmatched. Germline V gene lookup returns CDR1 GTSNPN and CDR2 SVGIG (reference sequence). The CDR3 has 13 residues.

CDR3 coding DNA: TGTGCCAGCAGGTACCTAGCGGGAGACTACGAGCAGTACTTC. Translation gives CASRYLAGDYEQYF. The J gene is TRBJ2-7, the V gene TRBV27, with TRBD2 matching over 10 bases. The V gene end was trimmed by 6 bases and the J gene end by 3 bases; junction bases not matched to a gene: 5. This CDR3 contains 14 residues. The germline V gene encodes CDR1 MNHEY and CDR2 SMNVEV (reference sequence).

This clonotype has a count of ten or more. CDR3 in amino acids: CASSLAGGGGRGEQFF. The CDR3 nucleotides are TGTGCCAGCAGCTTGGCCGGGGGCGGTGGGAGGGGTGAGCAGTTCTTC. The chain is built from TRBV5-6 and TRBJ2-1, with D possibly TRBD2 on 7 matching bases. The CDR3 covers 16 residues. Germline CDR1 reads SGHDT; CDR2 reads YYEEEE. The V gene lost 0 bases and the J gene lost 9 bases, with 19 bases spanning the gap.